These 16 T cell receptor beta chains were all obtained from the same sample, sequenced in a study of blood T cells in healthy people across ages. Then a second PCR, running roughly 7 to 12 cycles, was carried out with a sample-barcoded 5' primer and a J-beta primer mix. TCRdb called the 5' RACE reads again in MiXCR, with one record for every CDR3 protein. The data contain 980,000 or so distinct CDR3 sequences, 40% to 60% of them singletons. The source material was blood. These receptors all come from a man younger than 45 in good health.

The chain combines TRBV11-2 with TRBJ2-1, with D uncertain. The end of the DNA is better explained by TRBJ2-7, so the J call may be wrong. Germline CDR1 and CDR2: SGHAT and FQNNGV. CDR3 size: 15 residues. The CDR3 region has the DNA TGTGCCAGCAGCTGGCTAGAGAGCTCCTACAATGAGCAGTACTTC. Translation gives CASSWLESSYNEQYF.

This clonotype was detected a few times. V and J are TRBV10-3 and TRBJ2-5; 10 bases map to TRBD1. CDR3 length equals 14 residues. The V segment lost 8 bases and the J segment 5 bases; nucleotides outside the gene matches: 8. Germline values: CDR1 ENHRY, CDR2 SYGVKD. The CDR3 sequence: CAIGLGTGVETQYF. The CDR3 DNA is TGTGCCATCGGGCTAGGGACAGGGGTCGAGACCCAGTACTTC.

The sample holds a few counts of this clonotype. The V gene is TRBV7-8, the J gene TRBJ2-7, with D unresolved. Germline V gene lookup returns CDR1 SGHVS and CDR2 FQNEAQ. V lost 2 bases to trimming and J lost 3 bases, with 11 bases between them. The CDR3 is 14 residues long. The CDR3 spells CASSLRPGYYEQYF. CDR3 DNA sequence: TGTGCCAGCAGCTTACGTCCAGGCTACTACGAGCAGTACTTC.

The count of this clonotype is one. This chain joins TRBV4-1 and TRBJ1-5; TRBD1 is a possible D gene (6 bases). The germline gives CDR1 MGHRA, CDR2 YSYEKL. The CDR3 sequence is 16 residues long. V lost 0 bases to trimming and J lost 6 bases, with 15 bases between them. In nucleotides, the CDR3 is TGCGCCAGCAGCCAAGATCGGGTAACAGGGAGTCAGCCCCAGCATTTT. Translating it yields CASSQDRVTGSQPQHF.

The rearrangement uses TRBV7-2 and TRBJ2-5; TRBD2 agrees at 9 bases. Germline loops: CDR1 SGHTA, CDR2 FQGNSA. This CDR3 has 13 residues. The V gene end was trimmed by 8 bases and the J gene end by 4 bases; junction bases not matched to a gene: 5. The CDR3 DNA reads as TGTGCCAGCGGCGGAGCGGGGGGAGAGACCCAGTACTTC. Amino acids: CASGGAGGETQYF.

The gene calls are TRBV7-2 and TRBJ1-2; D remains unclear. CDR1 SGHTA and CDR2 FQGNSA come from the germline V gene. The V gene lost 3 bases and the J gene lost 2 bases, with 16 bases spanning the gap. This CDR3 has 16 residues. The CDR3 bases are TGTGCCAGCAGCTTTTACCCCCGGGGTGGCAACTATGGCTACACCTTC. As protein: CASSFYPRGGNYGYTF.

Points on this clonotype: This may arise from a read error, as a much more abundant clone is one base away. V usage is TRBV29-1 and J usage is TRBJ2-7, with D possibly TRBD1 on 6 matching bases. Germline lookup yields CDR1 SQVTM and CDR2 ANQGSEA. This CDR3 contains 12 residues. CDR3 sequence (DNA): TGCGGCGTTTTACAGGGTCTCTACGAGCAGTACTTC. It translates to CGVLQGLYEQYF.

This clonotype was seen more than once but under ten times. The rearrangement links TRBV12-3 or TRBV12-4 to TRBJ2-7, with 7 bases fitting TRBD2. The CDR3 runs 15 residues. V lost 2 bases and J lost 3; bases outside the gene matches: 7. The CDR3 spells CASSLTASGNYEQYF. The CDR3 nucleotides read TGTGCCAGCAGTTTAACCGCTAGCGGAAACTACGAGCAGTACTTC.

For this clonotype: A much larger clone differs by one base, so this may be a read error. V gene TRBV6-1 combines with J gene TRBJ1-2, with 8 bases lining up with TRBD1. J was trimmed by 3 bases and V by 3 bases; bases with no gene match: 9. This CDR3 region has 16 residues. Germline loops: CDR1 MNHNS, CDR2 SASEGT. CDR3 sequence (DNA): TGTGCCAGCAGTGATCGGAACAGGGGGATGCACTATGGCTACACCTTC. Protein product: CASSDRNRGMHYGYTF.

This chain connects TRBV14 to TRBJ2-3, with D possibly being TRBD1 or TRBD2 (5 bases each). The germline CDR1 and CDR2 sequences are SGHDN and FVKESK. The CDR3 length is 15 residues. Between the trimmed V and J ends, which lost 1 base and 8 bases, there was a span of 16 bases. The chain's CDR3 is CASSQGLRGGGTQYF. The CDR3 DNA follows: TGTGCCAGCAGCCAAGGACTGAGGGGTGGGGGTACGCAGTATTTT. Using reference TRBV14 and TRBJ2-3 for the parts outside the CDR3, the full variable domain is EAGVTQFPSHSVIEKGQTVTLRCDPISGHDNLYWYRRVMGKEIKFLLHFVKESKQDESGMPNNRFLAERTGGTYSTLKVQPAELEDSGVYFCASSQGLRGGGTQYFGPGTRLTVL.

The chain links TRBV7-9 to TRBJ1-4; 7 positions agree with TRBD1. The CDR3 runs 16 residues. The V segment lost 6 bases and the J segment 5 bases; nucleotides outside the gene matches: 12. Germline values: CDR1 SEHNR, CDR2 FQNEAQ (reference sequence). CDR3 amino acids: CASSDVYRGGNEKLFF. As DNA, the CDR3 is TGTGCCAGCAGTGACGTCTACAGGGGCGGGAATGAAAAACTGTTTTTT. Full variable domain (outside the CDR3, taken from reference TRBV7-9 and TRBJ1-4): DTGVSQNPRHKITKRGQNVTFRCDPISEHNRLYWYRQTLGQGPEFLTYFQNEAQLEKSRLLSDRFSAERPKGSFSTLEIQRTEQGDSAMYLCASSDVYRGGNEKLFFGSGTQLSVL.

The rearrangement links TRBV4-2 to TRBJ1-5, with a weak D call TRBD1 (5 bases). V lost 0 bases and J 2 bases, leaving 11 bases between the germline ends. There are 16 residues in the CDR3. Per germline, CDR1 LGHNA and CDR2 YNFKEQ. In DNA form, the CDR3 reads TGTGCCAGCAGCCAAGAGGCAGGGCAGGGCAATCAGCCCCAGCATTTT. It yields the protein CASSQEAGQGNQPQHF.

The rearrangement links TRBV12-3 or TRBV12-4 to TRBJ1-2; 8 bases are a match to TRBD1. The CDR3 covers 13 residues. V trimming: 5 bases; J trimming: 4 bases; junction bases outside the gene matches: 3. The CDR3, as DNA: TGTGCCAGCAGTAAGACAGGGGCCTATGGCTACACCTTC. As protein: CASSKTGAYGYTF.

J is TRBJ2-3 and V is TRBV27, with D perhaps given as TRBD1 or TRBD2 (6 bases each). Trimming shortened V by 5 bases and J by 0 bases, and 12 bases separated the two germline ends. The CDR3 has 15 residues. CDR1 is MNHEY and CDR2 is SMNVEV in the germline V gene (reference sequence). CDR3 DNA sequence: TGTGCCAGCAGTAGGGGGACTTATAGCACAGATACGCAGTATTTT. This encodes CASSRGTYSTDTQYF.

This clonotype was counted only a few times. V is TRBV12-3 or TRBV12-4 and J is TRBJ2-5; D is possibly TRBD1 (6 bases). This CDR3 has 15 amino acids. V lost 6 bases, J lost 4 bases, and 18 bases lay in between. The CDR3 DNA follows: TGTGCCAGCAGCGTGCTAACCGGGACATCAGAGACCCAGTACTTC. This encodes CASSVLTGTSETQYF.

This chain uses TRBV3-1 with TRBJ2-1; possibly TRBD2 for D (7 bases). V was cut by 1 base and J by 12 bases, with 16 bases left in between. The CDR3 loop spans 14 amino acids. Germline V gives CDR1 LGHDT, CDR2 YNNKEL (reference sequence). This chain's CDR3 is CASSQGLDRTRQFF. CDR3 DNA: TGTGCCAGCAGCCAAGGTCTTGACAGGACTAGGCAGTTCTTC.